This TCR beta chain was profiled in a study of PD-L1 blockade in urothelial cancer. Germline V gene lookup returns CDR1 MNHNS and CDR2 SASEGT. This CDR3 is 14 amino acids long. Between the trimmed V and J ends, which lost 2 bases and 5 bases, there was a span of 10 bases. Only in-frame clones appear in the TCRdb table, and some are missing; sequencing was by immunoSEQ multiplex PCR. This sample yields about 74,000 clones, of which less than 90% are seen a single time; around 4.7% belongs to the top ten. Sequences were derived from PBMCs, sampled around atezolizumab (anti-PD-L1) treatment. This TCR derives from a man in his 70s with urothelial cancer. The chain uses TRBV6-1 and TRBJ2-1, with TRBD2 as a possible D gene (5 bases). Here the CDR3 reads CASSERGWDNEQFF. The CDR3 bases are TGTGCCAGCAGTGAACGGGGTTGGGACAATGAGCAGTTCTTC.